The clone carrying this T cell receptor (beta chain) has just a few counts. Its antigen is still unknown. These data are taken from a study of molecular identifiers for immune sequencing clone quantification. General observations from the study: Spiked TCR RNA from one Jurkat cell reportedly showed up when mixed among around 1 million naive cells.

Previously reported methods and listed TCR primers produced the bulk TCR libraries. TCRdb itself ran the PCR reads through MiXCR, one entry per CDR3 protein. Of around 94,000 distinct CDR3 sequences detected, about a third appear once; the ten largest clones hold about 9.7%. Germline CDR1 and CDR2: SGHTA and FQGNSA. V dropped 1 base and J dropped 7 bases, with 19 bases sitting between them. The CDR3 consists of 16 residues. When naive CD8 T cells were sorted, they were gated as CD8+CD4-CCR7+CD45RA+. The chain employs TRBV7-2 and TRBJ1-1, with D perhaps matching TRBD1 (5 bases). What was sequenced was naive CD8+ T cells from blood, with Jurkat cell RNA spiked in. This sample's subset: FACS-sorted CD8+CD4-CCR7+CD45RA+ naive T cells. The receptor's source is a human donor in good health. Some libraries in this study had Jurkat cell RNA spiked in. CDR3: CASSLVGSLGRGEAFF. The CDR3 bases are TGTGCCAGCAGCTTAGTGGGGAGCCTGGGGCGTGGTGAAGCTTTCTTT.